The 14 T cell receptor beta chains below were found in one sample sequenced in a study of shared clonotypes between healthy human individuals. Libraries were prepared by immunoSEQ multiplex PCR; TCRdb keeps only in-frame clonotypes and omits some of them. The sample includes 2 million to 2.5 million clones, roughly 95% of them seen just once. Sequencing was performed on naive CD4+ T cells sorted from blood. Subset indicated: CD45RA+ positively selected. These receptors all stem from a man between 18 and 29 years old in good health.

V and J are TRBV4-3 and TRBJ2-1, with 8 bases that match TRBD2. The V gene end was trimmed by 4 bases and the J gene end by 0 bases; junction bases not matched to a gene: 8. This CDR3 is built from 17 residues. Looked up from germline, CDR1 is LGHNA and CDR2 is YSLEER. In DNA form, the CDR3 reads TGCGCCAGCAGCCTAGAACTAGCGGTACGCTCCTACAATGAGCAGTTCTTC. Translated: CASSLELAVRSYNEQFF.

In regard to this clone: The same CDR3 can be traced to other DNA sequences in this sample. CDR3: CASSGGETQYF. The DNA of the CDR3 is TGTGCCAGTAGTGGGGGAGAGACCCAGTACTTC. This rearrangement joins TRBV19 to TRBJ2-5; perhaps D is TRBD1 or TRBD2 (5 bases each). Trimming removed 5 bases from V and 4 bases from J, with 5 bases in between. Germline CDR1 reads LNHDA; CDR2 reads SQIVND (reference sequence). The CDR3 sequence is 11 residues long.

This sequence joins TRBV7-8 and TRBJ2-7; 9 bases line up with TRBD1. This CDR3 region has 17 residues. Per germline, CDR1 SGHVS and CDR2 FQNEAQ. With 2 bases clipped from V and 5 bases from J, the junction kept 13 bases outside the gene matches. This CDR3 reads CASSLWGLQGAVDEQYF. The CDR3 region has the DNA TGTGCCAGCAGCTTATGGGGATTACAGGGGGCTGTCGACGAGCAGTACTTC.

The rearrangement links TRBV11-2 to TRBJ1-1, with 8 bases lining up with TRBD1. The germline gives CDR1 SGHAT, CDR2 FQNNGV. Losses at the gene ends were 5 bases for V and 4 bases for J; bases not matched to a gene: 6. This CDR3 contains 14 residues. The CDR3 region is CASSTYDRGTEAFF. The CDR3 DNA sequence: TGTGCCAGCAGCACCTACGACAGGGGCACTGAAGCTTTCTTT.

The chain joins TRBV6-4 to TRBJ2-3; perhaps TRBD2 as D (6 bases). This CDR3 has 15 residues. V lost 3 bases and J 3 bases, leaving 13 bases between the germline ends. The V gene's germline CDR1 is MRHNA and CDR2 SNTAGT. The CDR3 sequence: CASSEGGSRTDTQYF. The DNA of the CDR3 is TGTGCCAGCAGTGAGGGGGGATCTAGGACAGATACGCAGTATTTT.

The V and J genes are TRBV10-1 and TRBJ2-7; perhaps D is TRBD1 or TRBD2 (5 bases each). V was clipped by 6 bases and J by 1 base, with 13 bases between them. The germline V gene encodes CDR1 WNHNN and CDR2 SYGVQD (reference sequence). The CDR3 is 14 residues long. CDR3 sequence: CASSRGQGSYEQYF. The CDR3 nucleotides read TGCGCCAGCAGCAGAGGGCAGGGTTCCTACGAGCAGTACTTC.

The V and J genes are TRBV2 and TRBJ1-1; 11 positions match TRBD1. This CDR3 contains 14 residues. J gave up 4 bases and V 6 bases, and 4 bases lay outside the gene matches. Germline V lookup: CDR1 SNHLY, CDR2 FYNNEI. Here the CDR3 DNA reads TGTGCCAGCAGAGGACAGGGGGCGAGCACTGAAGCTTTCTTT. This translates into CASRGQGASTEAFF. Full variable domain (remainder filled in from reference TRBV2 and TRBJ1-1): EPEVTQTPSHQVTQMGQEVILRCVPISNHLYFYWYRQILGQKVEFLVSFYNNEISEKSEIFDDQFSVERPDGSNFTLKIRSTKLEDSAMYFCASRGQGASTEAFFGQGTRLTVV.

On this clone: The sample holds other DNA sequences that translate to the same CDR3. The chain is built from TRBV18 and TRBJ2-2; 7 bases line up with TRBD2. The ends lost 6 bases at V and 1 base at J; junction bases unmatched: 5. Germline CDR1 and CDR2: KGHSH and LQKENI. The CDR3 covers 15 residues. The CDR3 region has the DNA TGTGCCAGCTCCCCTCCTAGCGGGAACACCGGGGAGCTGTTTTTT. It encodes CASSPPSGNTGELFF. The variable domain in full, completed from reference TRBV18 and TRBJ2-2, reads NAGVMQNPRHLVRRRGQEARLRCSPMKGHSHVYWYRQLPEEGLKFMVYLQKENIIDESGMPKERFSAEFPKEGPSILRIQQVVRGDSAAYFCASSPPSGNTGELFFGEGSRLTVL.

About this clone: One junction end does not reproduce the germline sequence, and a read error may be involved. The chain recombines TRBV7-7 with TRBJ2-7; D might be TRBD1 (6 bases). The CDR3 is made up of 15 amino acids. Germline V gene lookup returns CDR1 SSHAT and CDR2 FNYEAQ (reference sequence). For the CDR3, the DNA is TGTGCTAGCAGCTTAAGTTCAGGGGTATCCTACGAGCAGTACTTC. Protein: CASSLSSGVSYEQYF.

The genes are TRBV10-3 and TRBJ2-1, with TRBD2 as a possible D gene (6 bases). In germline, CDR1 is ENHRY, CDR2 SYGVKD. The CDR3 sequence is 14 residues long. Trimming removed 5 bases at V and 7 bases at J, with 15 bases between. This CDR3 is CAISSTPRDNEQFF. CDR3 coding DNA: TGTGCCATCAGTTCGACGCCGCGGGATAATGAGCAGTTCTTC.

The genes are TRBV28 and TRBJ1-4; no firm D call. CDR1 and CDR2 from the germline V gene are MDHEN and SYDVKM. The CDR3 is 14 residues long. Trimming shortened V by 4 bases and J by 4 bases, and 10 bases separated the two germline ends. The chain's CDR3 is CASSSRLVNEKLFF. As DNA, the CDR3 is TGTGCCAGCAGTTCAAGACTGGTTAATGAAAAACTGTTTTTT. Complete variable domain (other parts from reference TRBV28 and TRBJ1-4): DVKVTQSSRYLVKRTGEKVFLECVQDMDHENMFWYRQDPGLGLRLIYFSYDVKMKEKGDIPEGYSVSREKKERFSLILESASTNQTSMYLCASSSRLVNEKLFFGSGTQLSVL.

This clone was found once. CDR3 nucleotides: TGTGCCAGCAGCTTCATCCGGGAGTTCCCCTACAATGAGCAGTTCTTC. Protein product: CASSFIREFPYNEQFF. This chain links TRBV11-2 with TRBJ2-1, with D perhaps matching TRBD2 (6 bases). Trimming took off 3 bases at V and 2 bases at J, with 14 bases between the two ends. The CDR3 is 16 amino acids. Germline-derived CDR1 and CDR2 are SGHAT and FQNNGV.

V and J are TRBV11-2 and TRBJ1-3, with 7 bases aligning to TRBD1. V gave up 2 bases and J gave up 2 bases; unmatched junction bases: 3. The CDR3 runs 15 residues. Per the germline V gene, CDR1 is SGHAT and CDR2 is FQNNGV. CDR3 DNA: TGTGCCAGCAGCTTAAGCACAGGGGCTGGAAACACCATATATTTT. Amino acids: CASSLSTGAGNTIYF.

The chain carries TRBV28 and TRBJ2-1; 9 bases fit TRBD1. The germline gives CDR1 MDHEN, CDR2 SYDVKM. The length of the CDR3 is 15 residues. V shed 5 bases, J shed 8 bases, and the junction held 10 bases outside the gene matches. The CDR3 region has the DNA TGTGCCAGCAGTACAACCGGGACAGGGCTTCATGAGCAGTTCTTC. Protein product: CASSTTGTGLHEQFF. The full variable domain, rest sourced from reference TRBV28 and TRBJ2-1, is DVKVTQSSRYLVKRTGEKVFLECVQDMDHENMFWYRQDPGLGLRLIYFSYDVKMKEKGDIPEGYSVSREKKERFSLILESASTNQTSMYLCASSTTGTGLHEQFFGPGTRLTVL.